These T cell receptor beta chains were read from a single sample in a study of T cell repertoires in urothelial bladder cancer. Measured with immunoSEQ multiplex PCR; TCRdb has only the in-frame clones, and not every one. The data hold some 2,500 clones, with 68% observed a single time. Sequencing was carried out using bladder tissue. Source of these receptors: a human donor with a benign inflammatory bladder lesion. Both conserved end residues are part of each CDR3. The order of the fields is D gene, V gene, J gene, clone size, CDR3 DNA, CDR3 protein. The D gene is left open where the match is weak. The size of a clone is reported for some rows only, either as once, few or many, or as a class for expanded clones.

TRBD1	TRBV27	TRBJ2-1	.	TGTGCCAGCAGTTTATGGGGACAGGGGTTTTCCTCAACACGGAGCTCCTACAATGAGCAGTTCTTC	CASSLWGQGFSSTRSSYNEQFF
TRBD1	TRBV4-1	TRBJ2-1	few	TGCGCCAGCAGCCCCTCCCCCCCAGGGACAGGGGTCTCCTACAATGAGCAGTTCTTC	CASSPSPPGTGVSYNEQFF
TRBD2	TRBV18	TRBJ2-7	few	TGTGCCAGCTCATCTGTAGCGGGAGACTATCAGGGCGAGCAGTACTTC	CASSSVAGDYQGEQYF
.	TRBV19	TRBJ2-4	.	TGTGCCAGTAGTATATCAGGGTCGGCCATTCAGTACTTC	CASSISGSAIQYF
.	TRBV6-5	TRBJ1-1	.	TGTGCCAGCAGTTACACGCTGGGGGGCGTCACTGAAGCTTTCTTT	CASSYTLGGVTEAFF
.	TRBV21-1	TRBJ2-7	.	TGTGCCAGCAGCAAGACTGAAGCGACCTACGAGCAGTACTTC	CASSKTEATYEQYF
.	TRBV5-1	TRBJ2-7	.	TGCGCCAGCAGCTTGGGCGGCAGAACCTACGAGCAGTACTTC	CASSLGGRTYEQYF
TRBD1	TRBV7-2	TRBJ2-2	.	TGTGCCAGCAGCCGAGGACAGGGGGCGTACACCGGGGAGCTGTTTTTT	CASSRGQGAYTGELFF
.	TRBV30	TRBJ2-1	.	TGTGCCTGGAGCGGACTACCTTACAATGAGCAGTTCTTC	CAWSGLPYNEQFF
.	TRBV9	TRBJ2-2	.	TGTGCCAGCAGCGTAGCGGGAGTCGACACCGGGGAGCTGTTTTTT	CASSVAGVDTGELFF
TRBD1	TRBV11-3	TRBJ2-1	.	TGTGCCAGCACCTCGCAGTCCGGGACAGGGGGCCCTTCCTCCTACAATGAGCAGTTCTTC	CASTSQSGTGGPSSYNEQFF
.	TRBV5-1	TRBJ2-2	.	TGCGCCAGCAGGGTAAAGTTCACCGGGGAGCTGTTTTTT	CASRVKFTGELFF
TRBD2	TRBV10-3	TRBJ2-3	few	TGTGCCATCAGTGCAGGTGGGGGGGCAGATACGCAGTATTTT	CAISAGGGADTQYF
TRBD1	TRBV9	TRBJ1-5	.	TGTGCCAGCAGCGTTGGGGACAGGGTGTTGGATCAGCCCCAGCATTTT	CASSVGDRVLDQPQHF
TRBD2	TRBV15	TRBJ2-3	.	TGTGCCACCAGCAGAGAACTAGCGGGAGGCACAGATACGCAGTATTTT	CATSRELAGGTDTQYF
.	TRBV28	TRBJ1-5	.	TGTGCCAGCATGTTGTCGGGTCAGCCCCAGCATTTT	CASMLSGQPQHF
.	TRBV6-6	TRBJ2-1	.	TGTGCCAGCAGTTACTCGAGGGTTTACAATGAGCAGTTCTTC	CASSYSRVYNEQFF
.	TRBV7-2	TRBJ2-4	.	TGTGCCAGCAGCTTAGAAGGGAGGCGGGCCAAAAACATTCAGTACTTC	CASSLEGRRAKNIQYF
.	TRBV11-2	TRBJ2-3	.	TGTGCCAGCAGCCCTCGATTAGATACGCAGTATTTT	CASSPRLDTQYF
.	TRBV7-9	TRBJ1-4	.	TGTGCCAGCAGCCTCGGCCGGGACTATAATGAAAAACTGTTTTTT	CASSLGRDYNEKLFF
.	TRBV27	TRBJ1-1	few	TGTGCCAGCAGTTTATCCCGGGTGACCACTGAAGCTTTCTTT	CASSLSRVTTEAFF
.	TRBV7-6	TRBJ2-1	.	TGTGCCAGCAGCCCAGGATATAATGAGCAGTTCTTC	CASSPGYNEQFF
.	TRBV13	TRBJ2-7	.	TGTGCCAGCAGCCTCAACACCGGGACTCGCCCGTCCTACGAGCAGTACTTC	CASSLNTGTRPSYEQYF
TRBD2	TRBV5-1	TRBJ2-3	.	TGCGCCAGCAGCTTAAGCGGGAGTACCAGGGATACGCAGTATTTT	CASSLSGSTRDTQYF
.	TRBV5-1	TRBJ2-2	few	TGCGCCAGCAGCCCCCGGCAGAACGCGAACACCGGGGAGCTGTTTTTT	CASSPRQNANTGELFF
.	TRBV5-4	TRBJ1-5	.	TGTGCCAGCAGCGACCTAGGGGCTGATCAGCCCCAGCATTTT	CASSDLGADQPQHF
.	TRBV4-1	TRBJ2-1	.	TGCGCCAGCAGCCAAGGCGGGCTCTTAAGCTCCTACAATGAGCAGTTCTTC	CASSQGGLLSSYNEQFF
TRBD1	TRBV5-1	TRBJ2-3	.	TGCGCCAGCAGCGCTGGGACAGGGAGTCGAACAGATACGCAGTATTTT	CASSAGTGSRTDTQYF
.	TRBV19	TRBJ2-2	once	TGTGCCAGTAGTTTTTATACAACCGCCGGGGAGCTGTTTTTT	CASSFYTTAGELFF
.	TRBV7-9	TRBJ2-1	.	TGTGCCAGCAGCTTAGCCAGGGAAGGGGAGCAGTTCTTC	CASSLAREGEQFF
.	TRBV2	TRBJ1-4	.	TGTGCCAGCATTCCGGGACGGTTTAATGAAAAACTGTTTTTT	CASIPGRFNEKLFF
TRBD1	TRBV6-1	TRBJ1-5	few	TGTGCCAGCAGTGTTCGACAGGGGAGGATGCCCCAGCATTTT	CASSVRQGRMPQHF
.	TRBV2	TRBJ2-4	.	TGTGCCAGCAGTGAATTTGAGTTCGACATTCAGTACTTC	CASSEFEFDIQYF
.	TRBV11-2	TRBJ2-7	.	TGTGCCAGCAGCTTACAACAGATTTACGAGCAGTACTTC	CASSLQQIYEQYF
TRBD2	TRBV10-2	TRBJ2-5	.	TGCGCCAGCAGTGAGGGGAGCGGGAGAATTGAAGAGACCCAGTACTTC	CASSEGSGRIEETQYF
TRBD1	TRBV5-6	TRBJ1-1	.	TGTGCCAGCAGCTTACCAGGGGGCTGGAACACTGAAGCTTTCTTT	CASSLPGGWNTEAFF